This is a list of T cell receptor beta chains from one sample in a study of T cell responses to AZD1222 COVID-19 vaccine. Assay: immunoSEQ multiplex PCR; the TCRdb copy retains only in-frame clones and omits some. The repertoire holds under 140,000 clones, with over 75% as singletons. Specimen: peripheral blood, collected on day 0 of AZD1222 vaccination. Receptors were obtained from an adult in good health. The CDR3 runs from the conserved cysteine through the conserved F or W. D genes are given only for firm matches. Rows give clone size only sometimes, using once, few, many, or a class for an expanded clone.

cdr3_nt cdr3_aa j_call d_call clone_size v_call
TGTGCCAGTAGTATAGATAGGAAAACGGGAGGTGTTGAGCAGTTCTTC CASSIDRKTGGVEQFF TRBJ2-1 TRBD2 NA TRBV19
TGTGCCAGCTTGCCGGGACAGGGGAGCTCAATGAGCGGCTACACCTTC CASLPGQGSSMSGYTF TRBJ1-2 TRBD1 NA TRBV18
TGTGCCAGCTGGCCAGGCGGGAGTTACACAGATACGCAGTATTTT CASWPGGSYTDTQYF TRBJ2-3 NA NA TRBV21-1
TGTGCCAGCAGCTTAGATGGGACCGTCCGCGGGGGGGCCAGAGGGCAGTACTTC CASSLDGTVRGGARGQYF TRBJ2-7 TRBD2 NA TRBV11-2
TGTGCCAGCAGCTGGGACAGGGACGGCTACACCTTC CASSWDRDGYTF TRBJ1-2 TRBD1 NA TRBV2
TGTGCCAGCAGCCTGACCCCCCTCTCTGGGGCCAACGTCCTGACTTTC CASSLTPLSGANVLTF TRBJ2-6 NA NA TRBV6-4
TGTGCCAGCACTCGAGGCCCCCCCGGGGATGTCGGGGAGCTGTTTTTT CASTRGPPGDVGELFF TRBJ2-2 NA NA TRBV5-6
TGTGCCAGTATGAAAGAGACAGGGCGAACCGGGGAGCTGTTTTTT CASMKETGRTGELFF TRBJ2-2 TRBD1 NA TRBV19
TGTGCCAGCAGCCCCCAGGGACTGATGAACACTGAAGCTTTCTTT CASSPQGLMNTEAFF TRBJ1-1 NA once TRBV7-9
TGTGCCAGCAGCCCTAGACAGACCCTCACCTACGAGCAGTACTTC CASSPRQTLTYEQYF TRBJ2-7 NA few TRBV7-2
TGTGCCTGGAGTAAAGGAGGGAGGGAGACCCAGTACTTC CAWSKGGRETQYF TRBJ2-5 NA NA TRBV30
TGTGCCATCAGTGACCGGGGGGGCCGCACAGATACGCAGTATTTT CAISDRGGRTDTQYF TRBJ2-3 TRBD2 NA TRBV10-3
TGTGCCAGCAGCTTTAACTCCGGTCGGGCCAACGTCCTGACTTTC CASSFNSGRANVLTF TRBJ2-6 NA NA TRBV7-8